Shown below are 3 T cell receptor beta chains from a single sample sequenced in a study of a mutant IDH1 vaccine in newly diagnosed glioma. Stated time point: week 23, last vaccination. Vaccinated patients received 300 ug of mutant IDH1 20-mer peptide per dose, with topical imiquimod. These TCRs are of unknown antigen specificity. The table came from immunoSEQ multiplex PCR; TCRdb's copy has only in-frame clones and leaves some out. This table has about 54,000 clones, approximately 80% appearing once. The material was PBMCs, obtained from a glioma patient whose treatment included an IDH1 peptide vaccine. These receptors all come from a middle-aged man with glioma.

A few counts support this clone. V gene TRBV5-1 combines with J gene TRBJ2-3, with a possible D match to TRBD2 (5 bases). The CDR3 is 12 residues long. Trimming cost V 3 bases and J 4 bases, with 6 bases left between them. CDR1 is SGHRS, CDR2 YFSETQ, per germline. DNA for the CDR3: TGCGCCAGCAGCTCGGAGGCAGATACGCAGTATTTT. Protein product: CASSSEADTQYF. Complete variable domain (other parts from reference TRBV5-1 and TRBJ2-3): KAGVTQTPRYLIKTRGQQVTLSCSPISGHRSVSWYQQTPGQGLQFLFEYFSETQRNKGNFPGRFSGRQFSNSRSEMNVSTLELGDSALYLCASSSEADTQYFGPGTRLTVL.

The chain combines TRBV2 with TRBJ1-1; 7 bases are shared with TRBD1. The junction had 8 bases not matched to a gene; V was cut back by 6 bases and J by 4 bases. The CDR3 runs to 14 residues. CDR1 is SNHLY and CDR2 is FYNNEI in the germline V gene. CDR3 bases: TGTGCCAGCAGCGACAGGGCGATGCGCACTGAAGCTTTCTTT. It specifies CASSDRAMRTEAFF.

This clone was counted only a few times. DNA for the CDR3: TGTGCCAGCAGTGAAGCAGGACGGATTGAAGCTTTCTTT. Translating it yields CASSEAGRIEAFF. V is TRBV2 and J is TRBJ1-1; D not resolved. Trimming cost V 0 bases and J 7 bases, with 9 bases left between them. The CDR3 extends over 13 amino acids. Germline assignment: CDR1 SNHLY and CDR2 FYNNEI.